Listed below are T cell receptor beta chains from one sample, sequenced in a study of blood T cell repertoires in COVID-19. TCRdb keeps only in-frame clones here, not all; method: immunoSEQ multiplex PCR. This sample has fewer than 150,000 clones, with approximately 85% found just once. The source material was peripheral blood. The receptor source for this set is a man aged 45 to 65 with acute or convalescent COVID-19. Both conserved end residues are trimmed from each CDR3. The listing skips clone size in some rows; elsewhere it reads once, few, many or a size class.

clone_size j_call v_call cdr3_aa
NA TRBJ1-2 TRBV19 ATQSTGADYGYT
NA TRBJ2-2 TRBV5-1 ASSLGGPITGELF
NA TRBJ1-1 TRBV3-1/TRBV3-2 ASSQSQGGTEAF
NA TRBJ2-1 TRBV7-9 ASSPLGRGVYNEQF
NA TRBJ2-2 TRBV12-3/TRBV12-4 ASSPDNRELF
NA TRBJ2-1 TRBV7-3 ASSPKAEGNEQF
few TRBJ1-5 TRBV3-1/TRBV3-2 ASSQGAGYQDQPQH
once TRBJ2-2 TRBV6-1 ASSEHAFGGRTGELF
NA TRBJ2-7 TRBV12-3/TRBV12-4 ASSPHRAYEQY
NA TRBJ2-1 TRBV12-1 ASSFRAGENNEQF
NA TRBJ2-7 TRBV20-1 SASSGQGPYEQY
NA TRBJ2-1 TRBV28 ASIREGRNEQF
NA TRBJ2-5 TRBV24-1 ATSDFSGRSGRKETQY
NA TRBJ1-4 TRBV7-2 ASSLRLGEREKLF
few TRBJ1-5 TRBV7-9 ASSLAFDQPQH
NA TRBJ2-2 TRBV5-8 ASSLARQGPGELF
NA TRBJ1-5 TRBV18 ASSSGGIGNQPQH
NA TRBJ2-7 TRBV24-1 ATGPGGAYYEQY